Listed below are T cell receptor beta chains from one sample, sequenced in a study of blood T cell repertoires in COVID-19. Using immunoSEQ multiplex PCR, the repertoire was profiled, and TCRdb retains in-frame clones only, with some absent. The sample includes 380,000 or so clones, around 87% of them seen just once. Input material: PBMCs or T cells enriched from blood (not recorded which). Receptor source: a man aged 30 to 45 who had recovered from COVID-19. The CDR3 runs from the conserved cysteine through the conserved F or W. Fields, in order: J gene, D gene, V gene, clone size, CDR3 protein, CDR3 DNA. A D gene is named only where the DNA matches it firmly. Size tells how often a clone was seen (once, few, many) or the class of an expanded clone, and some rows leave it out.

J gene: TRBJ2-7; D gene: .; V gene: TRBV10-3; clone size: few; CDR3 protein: CAISEATVTAVPYEQYF; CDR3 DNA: TGTGCCATCAGTGAAGCGACAGTTACGGCGGTACCCTACGAGCAGTACTTC
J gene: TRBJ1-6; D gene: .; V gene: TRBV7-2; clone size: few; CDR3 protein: CASSLVGSPGNSPLHF; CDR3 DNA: TGTGCCAGCAGCTTAGTGGGGTCCCCGGGGAATTCACCCCTCCACTTT
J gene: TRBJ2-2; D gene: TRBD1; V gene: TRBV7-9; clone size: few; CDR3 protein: CASRPDRVTGELFF; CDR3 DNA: TGTGCCAGCAGACCCGACAGGGTCACCGGGGAGCTGTTTTTT
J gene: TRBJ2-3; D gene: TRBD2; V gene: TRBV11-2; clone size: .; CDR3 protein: CASSWTSGYTDTQYF; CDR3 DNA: TGTGCCAGCAGTTGGACTAGCGGGTACACAGATACGCAGTATTTT
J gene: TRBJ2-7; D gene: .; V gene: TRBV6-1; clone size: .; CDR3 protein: CASSEALQVSYEQYF; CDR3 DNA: TGTGCCAGCAGTGAAGCGCTTCAGGTCTCCTACGAGCAGTACTTC
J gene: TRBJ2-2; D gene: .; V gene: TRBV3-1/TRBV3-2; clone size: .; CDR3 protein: CASSQELTAPRELFF; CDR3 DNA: TGTGCCAGCAGCCAAGAATTAACAGCCCCCAGGGAGCTGTTTTTT
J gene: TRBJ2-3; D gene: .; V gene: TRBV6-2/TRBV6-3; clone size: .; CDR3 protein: CASSYNDQADTQYF; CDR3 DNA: TGTGCCAGCAGTTACAACGATCAGGCAGATACGCAGTATTTT
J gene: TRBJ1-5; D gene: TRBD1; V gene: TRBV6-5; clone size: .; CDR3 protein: CASSQTGVSTQPQHF; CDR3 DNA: TGTGCCAGCAGTCAAACAGGGGTTTCTACGCAGCCCCAGCATTTT
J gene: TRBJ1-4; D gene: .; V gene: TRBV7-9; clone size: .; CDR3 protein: CASSLSIGTGNEKLFF; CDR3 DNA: TGTGCCAGCAGCTTATCTATAGGAACGGGGAATGAAAAACTGTTTTTT
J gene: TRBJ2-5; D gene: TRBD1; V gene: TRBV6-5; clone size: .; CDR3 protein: CASSRGQGRAETQYF; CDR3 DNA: TGTGCCAGCAGTAGAGGACAGGGACGCGCAGAGACCCAGTACTTC
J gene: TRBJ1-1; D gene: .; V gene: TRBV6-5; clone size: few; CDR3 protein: CASSYSDQGKAFF; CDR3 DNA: TGTGCCAGCAGTTACTCGGATCAGGGTAAAGCTTTCTTT
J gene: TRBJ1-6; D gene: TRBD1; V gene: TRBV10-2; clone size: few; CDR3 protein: CASRTTGDGNSPLHF; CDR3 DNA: TGCGCCAGCAGGACTACAGGGGATGGTAATTCACCCCTCCACTTT
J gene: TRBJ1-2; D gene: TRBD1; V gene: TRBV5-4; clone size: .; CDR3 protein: CASSLGTGDGYTF; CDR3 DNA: TGTGCCAGCAGCCTTGGTACAGGGGACGGCTACACCTTC
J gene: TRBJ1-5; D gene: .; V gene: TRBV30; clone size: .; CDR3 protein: CAWSNRVNQPQHF; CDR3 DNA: TGTGCCTGGTCTAACAGGGTCAATCAGCCCCAGCATTTT
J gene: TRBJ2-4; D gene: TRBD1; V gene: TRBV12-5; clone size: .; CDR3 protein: CASGSTGQASLAKNIQYF; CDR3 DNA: TGTGCTAGTGGTTCGACCGGACAGGCCTCCTTAGCCAAAAACATTCAGTACTTC
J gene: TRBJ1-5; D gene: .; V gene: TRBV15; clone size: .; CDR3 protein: CATRTGRVDQPQHF; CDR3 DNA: TGTGCCACCAGAACGGGCAGGGTGGATCAGCCCCAGCATTTT
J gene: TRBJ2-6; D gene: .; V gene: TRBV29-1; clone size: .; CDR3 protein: CSVAGESGANVLTF; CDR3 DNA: TGCAGCGTTGCGGGGGAATCTGGGGCCAACGTCCTGACTTTC
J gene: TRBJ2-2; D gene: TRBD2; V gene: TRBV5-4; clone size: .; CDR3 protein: CASSLEASGGSRELFF; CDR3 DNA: TGTGCCAGCAGCTTGGAGGCTAGCGGGGGTTCCAGGGAGCTGTTTTTT
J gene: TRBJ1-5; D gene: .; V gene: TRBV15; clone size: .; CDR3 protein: CATSSRDNNQPQHF; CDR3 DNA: TGTGCCACCAGCAGCCGGGACAACAATCAGCCCCAGCATTTT
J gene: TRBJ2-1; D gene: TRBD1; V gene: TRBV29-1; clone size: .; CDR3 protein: CSGQGGGSTSNEQFF; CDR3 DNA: TGCAGCGGACAGGGGGGGGGATCCACCTCCAATGAGCAGTTCTTC
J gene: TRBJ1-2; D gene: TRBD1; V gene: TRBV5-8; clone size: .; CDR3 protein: CANSSRTGGLNYGYTF; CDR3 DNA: TGTGCCAACAGCTCCCGGACAGGGGGCTTAAACTATGGCTACACCTTC
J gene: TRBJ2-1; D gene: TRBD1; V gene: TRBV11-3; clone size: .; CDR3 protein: CASSRETGSSARDNEQFF; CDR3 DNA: TGTGCCAGCAGCCGAGAGACAGGGTCGTCAGCACGGGACAATGAGCAGTTCTTC
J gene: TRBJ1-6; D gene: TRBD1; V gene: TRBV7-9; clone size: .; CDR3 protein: CASSLHNTGRGMRSPLHF; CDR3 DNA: TGTGCCAGCAGCTTACATAACACAGGCAGGGGGATGAGGTCACCCCTCCACTTT
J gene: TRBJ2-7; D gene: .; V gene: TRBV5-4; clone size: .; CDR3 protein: CASSPGTFYEQYF; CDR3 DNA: TGTGCCAGCAGCCCCGGGACATTCTACGAGCAGTACTTC
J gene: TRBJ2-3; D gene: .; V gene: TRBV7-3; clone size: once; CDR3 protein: CASSHRTRYSTDTQYF; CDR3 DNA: TGTGCCAGCAGCCATAGGACACGTTATAGCACAGATACGCAGTATTTT
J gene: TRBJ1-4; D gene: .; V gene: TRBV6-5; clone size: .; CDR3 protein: CASSFGRFNEKLFF; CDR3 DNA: TGTGCCAGCAGTTTCGGGAGGTTTAATGAAAAACTGTTTTTT
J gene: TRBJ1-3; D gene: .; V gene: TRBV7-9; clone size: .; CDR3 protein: CASSRGPYSGNTIYF; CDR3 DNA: TGTGCCAGCAGCCGAGGGCCCTACTCTGGAAACACCATATATTTT
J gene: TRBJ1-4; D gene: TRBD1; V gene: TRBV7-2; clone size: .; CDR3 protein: CASSGTTGGAEKLFF; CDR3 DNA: TGTGCCAGCAGCGGGACGACAGGGGGTGCTGAAAAACTGTTTTTT
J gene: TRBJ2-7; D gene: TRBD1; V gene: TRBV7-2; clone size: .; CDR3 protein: CASSLDSTGPYEQYF; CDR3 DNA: TGTGCCAGCAGCTTAGATTCGACAGGGCCCTACGAGCAGTACTTC
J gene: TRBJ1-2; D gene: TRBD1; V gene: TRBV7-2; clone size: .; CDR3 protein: CASSEDRGLYGYTF; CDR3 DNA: TGTGCCAGCAGCGAGGACAGGGGGCTCTATGGCTACACCTTC